This TCR beta chain was obtained from a study of post-analysis software for immune sequencing data. For the study at large: The study covered relapsing-remitting, secondary progressive and progressive-relapsing courses of multiple sclerosis. The study, taken as a whole, reports: About five TRBV segments were more frequent in patients than controls; TRBV5-6, TRBV5-1 and TRBV20-1 belonged to this group. When the samples were clustered directly with F measure, those that had been prepared in the same batch showed strong co-clustering. Significantly lower normalized Chao1 diversity was seen in multiple sclerosis patients than in controls.

Per the germline V gene, CDR1 is SGDLS and CDR2 is YYNGEE. This CDR3 contains 19 residues. With 4 bases clipped from V and 0 bases from J, the junction kept 10 bases outside the gene matches. Incorporated into the TCR beta cDNA libraries were unique molecular identifiers, which served to reduce PCR and sequencing biases. A single record per CDR3 protein comes from TCRdb applying MiXCR to the PCR reads. The sample includes hundreds of thousands of distinct CDR3 sequences, 25% to 30% of them seen just once. This clonotype was recorded a few times. The antigen is unknown. J is TRBJ2-1 and V is TRBV9, with TRBD2 identical over 13 bases. This sequence was found in a girl aged 10-17 years with multiple sclerosis. The sample consisted of blood. The CDR3 DNA is TGTGCCAGCAGCCTGAAAGGGACTAGCGGGAAGAGCTCCTACAATGAGCAGTTCTTC. This sequence encodes CASSLKGTSGKSSYNEQFF.